This T cell receptor beta chain was identified during a study of blood T cell repertoires in COVID-19. On the study more broadly: COVID-19 samples from acute and convalescent phases originated in the United States, Italy and Spain. Nucleic acid was either cDNA or gDNA, and it came from T cells, B-cell-depleted T cells, or PBMCs.

CDR3 length equals 16 residues. CDR1 is LGHNA and CDR2 is YSLEER in the germline V gene. The ends were cut back, 4 bases at V and 0 bases at J, with 15 bases in the middle. Sequenced by immunoSEQ multiplex PCR; TCRdb stores in-frame clones only, minus some. The repertoire holds about 220,000 clones, with roughly 89% as singletons. This study enrolled people aged about 18 to 90 from about two dozen US geographic areas. Participants' own reports of clinical history determined their cohort assignment. V gene TRBV4-3 combines with J gene TRBJ1-1; tentative D call: TRBD1 (5 bases). This TCR derives from a woman aged 35 to 49 who had recovered from COVID-19. Sequencing was carried out using PBMCs or T cells enriched from blood (not recorded which). The CDR3 loop is CASSPNPTVMNTEAFF. As DNA, the CDR3 is TGCGCCAGCAGCCCTAATCCGACAGTCATGAACACTGAAGCTTTCTTT.